Listed here are 26 T cell receptor beta chains from one sample, sequenced in a study of shared clonotypes between healthy human individuals. Sequencing was performed with immunoSEQ multiplex PCR; in TCRdb, only in-frame clones are kept and a portion is missing. The sample lists 1.5 million to 2.5 million clones, about 95% occurring once. Naive CD8 cells were CD45RO-negative, positively selected for CCR7, excluding terminally differentiated effector memory CD45RA+ cells. Sequenced material: naive CD8+ T cells sorted from blood. These TCRs come from a man between 18 and 35 years old in good health.

The CDR3 loop is CASSYQGGNTEAFF. CDR3 sequence (DNA): TGTGCCAGCAGTTACCAGGGGGGCAACACTGAAGCTTTCTTT. This chain connects TRBV6-5 to TRBJ1-1, with TRBD1 matching 7 bases. V was pared by 2 bases and J by 2 bases, with 2 bases of the junction left unmatched. The CDR3 consists of 14 residues. CDR1 is MNHEY, CDR2 SVGAGI, per germline.

The J gene is TRBJ1-1, the V gene TRBV27; possibly TRBD1 for D (5 bases). The CDR3 contains 16 residues. CDR1 is MNHEY, CDR2 SMNVEV, per germline (reference sequence). V lost 1 base, J lost 0 bases, and 12 bases lay in between. For the CDR3, the DNA is TGTGCCAGCAGTTTATATTGGGGCCCGATGAACACTGAAGCTTTCTTT. This sequence encodes CASSLYWGPMNTEAFF.

V is TRBV7-3 and J is TRBJ1-5, with D perhaps matching TRBD1 (5 bases). The CDR3 sequence is 14 residues long. Germline V gene data show CDR1 as SGHTA and CDR2 as FQGTGA. Trimming left V 5 bases short and J 9 bases short, with 17 bases between. Here the CDR3 DNA reads TGTGCCAGCAGCCCGACCGGGGCCTCCGGGCCCCAGCATTTT. Amino acid sequence: CASSPTGASGPQHF.

The chain joins TRBV7-9 to TRBJ2-3; unclear D gene. V was trimmed by 5 bases and J by 4 bases, leaving 10 bases between them. Per germline, CDR1 SEHNR and CDR2 FQNEAQ (reference sequence). The length of the CDR3 is 13 residues. The CDR3 reads CASSPFVSDTQYF. The DNA for the CDR3 is TGTGCCAGCAGCCCCTTTGTGTCAGATACGCAGTATTTT. The full variable domain, completed using reference TRBV7-9 and TRBJ2-3, is DTGVSQNPRHKITKRGQNVTFRCDPISEHNRLYWYRQTLGQGPEFLTYFQNEAQLEKSRLLSDRFSAERPKGSFSTLEIQRTEQGDSAMYLCASSPFVSDTQYFGPGTRLTVL.

The chain is built from TRBV7-9 and TRBJ2-1, with 10 bases fitting TRBD2. This CDR3 is built from 17 residues. V was clipped by 1 base and J by 5 bases; unmatched bases: 8. In germline, CDR1 is SEHNR, CDR2 FQNEAQ (reference sequence). DNA of the CDR3: TGTGCCAGCAGCTTAGAGTTCCAAGCGGGAGGGGACAATGAGCAGTTCTTC. It encodes CASSLEFQAGGDNEQFF.

With regard to this clone: The sample holds other DNA sequences that translate to the same CDR3. The J gene is TRBJ2-3, the V gene TRBV4-1; D not certain. Germline values: CDR1 MGHRA, CDR2 YSYEKL. This CDR3 comprises 14 residues. Between the trimmed V and J ends, which lost 0 bases and 1 base, there was a span of 5 bases. DNA of the CDR3: TGCGCCAGCAGCCAAGAGCCAGGCACAGATACGCAGTATTTT. Its translation is CASSQEPGTDTQYF.

This chain uses TRBV6-6 with TRBJ1-2, with 7 bases that match TRBD1. This CDR3 is 14 amino acids long. The germline V gene encodes CDR1 MNHNY and CDR2 SVGAGI (reference sequence). The ends lost 11 bases at V and 0 bases at J; junction bases unmatched: 9. The CDR3 loop reads CAAQGIAPNYGYTF. The CDR3 DNA sequence: TGTGCCGCACAGGGGATTGCCCCTAACTATGGCTACACCTTC.

J is TRBJ1-1 and V is TRBV28; 10 bases are shared with TRBD1. CDR3 length equals 11 residues. The germline gives CDR1 MDHEN, CDR2 SYDVKM. V lost 6 bases to trimming and J lost 10 bases; unmatched junction nucleotides: 2. As DNA, the CDR3 is TGTGCCAGCAGCTGGACAGGGGGAGCTTTCTTT. Translated: CASSWTGGAFF. The whole variable domain, remainder taken from reference TRBV28 and TRBJ1-1, is DVKVTQSSRYLVKRTGEKVFLECVQDMDHENMFWYRQDPGLGLRLIYFSYDVKMKEKGDIPEGYSVSREKKERFSLILESASTNQTSMYLCASSWTGGAFFGQGTRLTVV.

This clone appeared a single time. The chain employs TRBV5-1 and TRBJ2-1; D assignment may be TRBD1 or TRBD2 (5 bases each). V was clipped by 3 bases and J by 10 bases, with 23 bases between them. Germline V gene lookup returns CDR1 SGHRS and CDR2 YFSETQ. The CDR3 is made up of 16 amino acids. CDR3 sequence reads: CASSWNRDGRPREQFF. CDR3 nucleotide sequence: TGCGCCAGCAGCTGGAACCGGGACGGACGTCCTCGGGAGCAGTTCTTC.

The J gene is TRBJ2-5, the V gene TRBV7-9; TRBD2 matches at 8 bases. Per the germline V gene, CDR1 is SEHNR and CDR2 is FQNEAQ (reference sequence). Trimming at V came to 3 bases and at J to 4 bases, leaving 7 bases not matched to a gene. The CDR3 has 15 amino acids. CDR3 coding DNA: TGTGCCAGCAGCTTTCGGGGGGGCATCTTAGAGACCCAGTACTTC. Translation gives CASSFRGGILETQYF.

This chain uses TRBV7-9 with TRBJ1-2; D unclear. The germline gives CDR1 SEHNR, CDR2 FQNEAQ (reference sequence). V was pared by 4 bases and J by 4 bases, with 16 bases between. The CDR3 runs to 15 residues. This chain's CDR3 is CASSSAFAPRYGYTF. The CDR3 DNA follows: TGTGCCAGCAGCTCCGCCTTCGCCCCTCGCTATGGCTACACCTTC.

The chain combines TRBV27 with TRBJ1-1; unclear D gene. CDR1 is MNHEY and CDR2 is SMNVEV in the germline V gene (reference sequence). V lost 2 bases to trimming and J lost 7 bases, with 11 bases between them. The CDR3 is 13 amino acids. The CDR3 loop is CASSLASGSEAFF. CDR3 sequence (DNA): TGTGCCAGCAGTTTAGCCAGCGGAAGTGAAGCTTTCTTT.

This clone appeared a single time. V usage is TRBV6-5 and J usage is TRBJ2-7; 7 positions agree with TRBD1. The CDR3 totals 15 residues. V dropped 6 bases and J dropped 2; count of bases not matched to a gene: 10. In germline, CDR1 is MNHEY, CDR2 SVGAGI. CDR3 sequence: CASSPEAQGPYEQYF. The CDR3 DNA is TGTGCCAGCAGCCCGGAGGCACAGGGGCCCTACGAGCAGTACTTC.

J is TRBJ2-3 and V is TRBV28, with 7 bases identical to TRBD1. The CDR3 spans 16 residues. The germline CDR1 and CDR2 sequences are MDHEN and SYDVKM. The V segment lost 5 bases and the J segment 0 bases; nucleotides outside the gene matches: 8. DNA of the CDR3: TGTGCCAGCAGTCCACCAGGACAGGCTAGCACAGATACGCAGTATTTT. It translates to CASSPPGQASTDTQYF.

The genes are TRBV6-6 and TRBJ2-7, with 8 bases matching TRBD1. Per germline, CDR1 MNHNY and CDR2 SVGAGI (reference sequence). The CDR3 sequence is 15 residues long. The V and J ends lost 2 bases and 4 bases, in that order; junction bases with no gene match: 7. In DNA, the CDR3 is TGTGCCAGCAGTTACGGACAGGGTTTTCTGTACGAGCAGTACTTC. Its translation: CASSYGQGFLYEQYF.

Here the CDR3 reads CASSLAGAGYEQYF. The CDR3 DNA sequence: TGTGCCAGCAGCTTAGCGGGGGCTGGCTACGAGCAGTACTTC. The chain uses TRBV14 and TRBJ2-7; 9 nucleotides align to TRBD2. The V and J ends lost 5 bases and 3 bases, in that order; junction bases with no gene match: 5. Germline CDR1 SGHDN, CDR2 FVKESK. The CDR3 loop spans 14 amino acids. The full variable domain, its missing parts supplied by reference TRBV14 and TRBJ2-7, is EAGVTQFPSHSVIEKGQTVTLRCDPISGHDNLYWYRRVMGKEIKFLLHFVKESKQDESGMPNNRFLAERTGGTYSTLKVQPAELEDSGVYFCASSLAGAGYEQYFGPGTRLTVT.

The V gene is TRBV4-1, the J gene TRBJ2-7; perhaps TRBD2 as D (6 bases). CDR1 is MGHRA and CDR2 is YSYEKL in the germline V gene. The CDR3 totals 15 residues. V lost 3 bases and J lost 6, with 18 bases in between. The CDR3 DNA sequence: TGCGCCAGCAGCCAGGCACCGGCTAGCGCTCTCGAGCAGTACTTC. Translated: CASSQAPASALEQYF.

V gene TRBV28 combines with J gene TRBJ1-1; TRBD1 matches at 8 bases. Germline V gives CDR1 MDHEN, CDR2 SYDVKM. V gave up 6 bases and J gave up 5 bases; unmatched junction bases: 5. The CDR3 covers 13 residues. CDR3 sequence (DNA): TGTGCCAGCAGCACGACAGGGGTGACTGAAGCTTTCTTT. Translation gives CASSTTGVTEAFF.

V usage is TRBV7-2 and J usage is TRBJ1-1; D ambiguous. V was clipped by 6 bases and J by 0 bases, with 5 bases between them. Germline V lookup: CDR1 SGHTA, CDR2 FQGNSA. This CDR3 region has 12 residues. The CDR3 protein is CASSPLNTEAFF. CDR3 bases: TGTGCCAGCAGTCCCTTGAACACTGAAGCTTTCTTT.

This clone has only a few counts. This sequence joins TRBV28 and TRBJ1-3; D might be TRBD1 (6 bases). CDR1 MDHEN and CDR2 SYDVKM come from the germline V gene. This CDR3 region has 15 residues. Trimming stripped 2 bases from V and 3 bases from J, with 11 bases between. CDR3 sequence reads: CASSLTRDIGNTIYF. The CDR3 DNA reads as TGTGCCAGCAGTTTAACCCGGGACATTGGAAACACCATATATTTT.

The chain joins TRBV11-2 to TRBJ2-3; 11 bases fit TRBD2. V trimming: 6 bases; J trimming: 2 bases; junction bases outside the gene matches: 10. CDR1 is SGHAT and CDR2 is FQNNGV in the germline V gene. The length of the CDR3 is 17 residues. The CDR3 DNA reads as TGTGCCAGCAGGCATAATAGCGGGGGGGCTTTCACAGATACGCAGTATTTT. It is translated as CASRHNSGGAFTDTQYF.

The chain couples TRBV10-3 to TRBJ2-7, with D possibly matching TRBD1 (7 bases). Germline V gene sequence: CDR1 ENHRY, CDR2 SYGVKD. The CDR3 loop spans 14 amino acids. Trimming pared 4 bases from V and 3 bases from J, leaving 13 bases between. The CDR3 nucleotides read TGTGCCATCAGTGGCGGGACAGAGCTCTACGAGCAGTACTTC. The encoded protein is CAISGGTELYEQYF.

This chain uses TRBV5-1 with TRBJ2-1, with TRBD1 as a possible D gene (7 bases). In germline, CDR1 is SGHRS, CDR2 YFSETQ. This CDR3 is built from 15 residues. Trimming stripped 4 bases from V and 8 bases from J, with 19 bases between. CDR3 sequence reads: CASSPEGARVHEQFF. CDR3 nucleotides: TGCGCCAGCAGCCCGGAGGGGGCGCGAGTCCATGAGCAGTTCTTC.

The chain carries TRBV5-6 and TRBJ2-3; 12 bases match TRBD2. Germline loops: CDR1 SGHDT, CDR2 YYEEEE. This CDR3 has 18 amino acids. After removal of 0 bases from V and 3 bases from J, the junction contained 8 bases not matched to a gene. The CDR3 is CASSLELAGGLRTDTQYF. Here the CDR3 DNA reads TGTGCCAGCAGCTTGGAACTAGCGGGGGGCCTGAGAACAGATACGCAGTATTTT.

The chain joins TRBV6-6 to TRBJ2-4; the D gene could be TRBD1 or TRBD2 (5 bases each). Trimming left V 2 bases short and J 7 bases short, with 15 bases between. Germline-derived CDR1 and CDR2 are MNHNY and SVGAGI (reference sequence). This CDR3 contains 15 residues. The CDR3 region has the DNA TGTGCCAGCAGTTACGAAACGGGACCCCAGAACATTCAGTACTTC. This gives the protein CASSYETGPQNIQYF.

V is TRBV4-1 and J is TRBJ2-5, with D perhaps matching TRBD1 (7 bases). The CDR3 has 15 residues. Germline assignment: CDR1 MGHRA and CDR2 YSYEKL. Trimming pared 5 bases from V and 5 bases from J, leaving 18 bases between. In nucleotides, the CDR3 is TGCGCCAGCAGCATACCCACAGGGGAGGCGGAGACCCAGTACTTC. Translating gives CASSIPTGEAETQYF.